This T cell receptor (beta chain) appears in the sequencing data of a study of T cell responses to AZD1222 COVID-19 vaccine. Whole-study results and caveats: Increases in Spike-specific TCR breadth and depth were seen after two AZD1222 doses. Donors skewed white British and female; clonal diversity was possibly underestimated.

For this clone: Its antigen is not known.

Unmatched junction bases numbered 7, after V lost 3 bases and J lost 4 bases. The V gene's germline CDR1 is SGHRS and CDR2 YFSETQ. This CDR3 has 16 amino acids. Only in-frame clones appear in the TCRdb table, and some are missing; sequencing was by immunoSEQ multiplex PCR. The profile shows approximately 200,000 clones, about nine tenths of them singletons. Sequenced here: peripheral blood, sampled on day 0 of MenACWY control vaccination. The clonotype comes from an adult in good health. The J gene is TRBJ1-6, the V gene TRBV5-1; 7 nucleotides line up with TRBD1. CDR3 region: CASSSGRGDYNSPLHF. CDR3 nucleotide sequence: TGCGCCAGCAGCTCCGGCAGGGGGGATTATAATTCACCCCTCCACTTT. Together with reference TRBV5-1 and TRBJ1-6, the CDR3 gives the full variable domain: KAGVTQTPRYLIKTRGQQVTLSCSPISGHRSVSWYQQTPGQGLQFLFEYFSETQRNKGNFPGRFSGRQFSNSRSEMNVSTLELGDSALYLCASSSGRGDYNSPLHFGNGTRLTVT.